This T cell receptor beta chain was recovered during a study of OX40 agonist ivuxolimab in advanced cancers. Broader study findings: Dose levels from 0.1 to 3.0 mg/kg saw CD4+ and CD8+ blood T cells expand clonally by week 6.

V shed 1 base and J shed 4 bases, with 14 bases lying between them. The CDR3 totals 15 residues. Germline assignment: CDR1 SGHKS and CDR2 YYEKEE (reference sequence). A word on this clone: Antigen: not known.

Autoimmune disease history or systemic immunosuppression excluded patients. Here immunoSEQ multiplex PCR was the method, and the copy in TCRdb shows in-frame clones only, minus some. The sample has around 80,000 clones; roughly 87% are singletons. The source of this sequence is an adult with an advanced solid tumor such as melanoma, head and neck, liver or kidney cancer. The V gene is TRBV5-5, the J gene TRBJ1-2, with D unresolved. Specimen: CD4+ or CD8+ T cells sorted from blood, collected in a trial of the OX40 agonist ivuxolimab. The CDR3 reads CASSLYDDPSYGYTF. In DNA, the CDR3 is TGTGCCAGCAGCTTGTACGATGACCCCTCCTATGGCTACACCTTC.